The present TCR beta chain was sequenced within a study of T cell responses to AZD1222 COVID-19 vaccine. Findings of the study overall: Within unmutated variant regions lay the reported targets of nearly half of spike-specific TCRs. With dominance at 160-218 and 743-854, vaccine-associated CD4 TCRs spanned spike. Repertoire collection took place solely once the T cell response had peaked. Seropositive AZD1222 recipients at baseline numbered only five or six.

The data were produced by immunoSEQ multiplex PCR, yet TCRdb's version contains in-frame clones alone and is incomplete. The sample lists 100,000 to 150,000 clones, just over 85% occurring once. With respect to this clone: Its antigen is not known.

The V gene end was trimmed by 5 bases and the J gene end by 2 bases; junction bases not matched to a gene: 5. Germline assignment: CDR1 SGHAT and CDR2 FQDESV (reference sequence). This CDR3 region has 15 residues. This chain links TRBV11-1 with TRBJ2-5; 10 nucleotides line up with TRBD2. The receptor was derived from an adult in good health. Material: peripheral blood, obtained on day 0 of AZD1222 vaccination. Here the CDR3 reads CASSHWTSGQETQYF. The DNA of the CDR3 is TGTGCCAGCAGCCACTGGACTAGCGGTCAAGAGACCCAGTACTTC.